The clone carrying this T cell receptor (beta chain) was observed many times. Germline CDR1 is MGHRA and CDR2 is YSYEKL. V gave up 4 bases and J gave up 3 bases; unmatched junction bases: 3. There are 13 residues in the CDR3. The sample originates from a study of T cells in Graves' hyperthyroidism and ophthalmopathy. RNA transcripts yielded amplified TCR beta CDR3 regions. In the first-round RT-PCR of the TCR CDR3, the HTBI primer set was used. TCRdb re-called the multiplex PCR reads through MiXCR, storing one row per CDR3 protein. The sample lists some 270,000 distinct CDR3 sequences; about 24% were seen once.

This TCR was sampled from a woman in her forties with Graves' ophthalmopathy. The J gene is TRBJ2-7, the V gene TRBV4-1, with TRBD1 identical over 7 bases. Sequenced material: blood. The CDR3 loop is CASSRTGDYEQYF. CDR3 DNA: TGCGCCAGCAGCCGGACAGGCGACTACGAGCAGTACTTC.